This is a list of T cell receptor beta chains from one sample in a study of blood T cells in healthy people across ages. One entry per CDR3 protein results from TCRdb running MiXCR on the 5' RACE reads. The table has about 1.1 million distinct CDR3 sequences, more than 30% seen once; the top ten hold around 13%. What was sequenced was blood. Source of these receptors: a man between 18 and 35 years old in good health. Each CDR3 is given with its conserved first and last residue. Fields, in order: V gene, CDR3 length, D gene, J gene, clone size, CDR3 DNA, CDR3 protein. D genes are given only for firm matches. Clone size is shown for a subset of rows, as once, few, many or a class of expanded clone.

TRBV9	15	-	TRBJ1-2	few	TGTGCCAGCAGCCCTACCGCTGGCAGGCCGTATGGCTACACCTTC	CASSPTAGRPYGYTF
TRBV24-1	13	-	TRBJ2-3	few	TGTGCCACCAGTCAAGGTAGGGCTGATACGCAGTATTTT	CATSQGRADTQYF
TRBV18	15	-	TRBJ1-1	-	TGTGCCAGCTCACCAGCGAGGGGAGGAGACACTGAAGCTTTCTTT	CASSPARGGDTEAFF
TRBV12-3/TRBV12-4	15	-	TRBJ1-1	-	TGTGCCAGCAGTCCCAGTCCAGGGCTCTTCGGTGAAGCTTTCTTT	CASSPSPGLFGEAFF
TRBV4-1	17	-	TRBJ2-1	-	TGCGCCAGCAGCCAAGAGGGGGGGCAGGGCATCTACAATGAGCAGTTCTTC	CASSQEGGQGIYNEQFF
TRBV5-1	16	TRBD1	TRBJ1-1	few	TGCGCCAGCAGCTTGGGACAGGGGGCCGAGAGCACTGAAGCTTTCTTT	CASSLGQGAESTEAFF
TRBV28	14	-	TRBJ1-5	few	TGTGCCAGCAAGGGGCCCTCGGGCAATCAGCCCCAGCATTTT	CASKGPSGNQPQHF
TRBV5-8	18	TRBD1	TRBJ2-1	few	TGTGCCAGCAGCCTCCGGGACAGGAGGGCAGAGTCCTACAATGAGCAGTTCTTC	CASSLRDRRAESYNEQFF
TRBV2	15	TRBD2	TRBJ2-3	-	TGTGCCAGCAGTCCTAGCGGGGGCCCCACAGATACGCAGTATTTT	CASSPSGGPTDTQYF
TRBV20-1	12	-	TRBJ1-1	-	TGCAGATGCGAAGTAGGGAGGACTGAAGCTTTCTTT	CRCEVGRTEAFF
TRBV27	13	-	TRBJ2-7	once	TGTGCCAGCAGTTTAGCGGGTTACAATAAGCAGTACTTC	CASSLAGYNKQYF
TRBV20-1	14	TRBD1	TRBJ1-1	-	TGCAGTGCTAGACAGGGGACAGGGGTCCGCCAAGCTTTCTTT	CSARQGTGVRQAFF
TRBV20-1	14	TRBD2	TRBJ2-1	few	TGCAGTGCTAGATCTAGCGGGGGATTCGATGAGCAGTTCTTC	CSARSSGGFDEQFF
TRBV10-3	15	TRBD1	TRBJ1-5	few	TGTGCCATCAGCCAGGGGGGAATTAGAAATCAGCCCCAGCATTTT	CAISQGGIRNQPQHF
TRBV4-3	16	-	TRBJ2-3	few	TGCGCCAGCAGCCCCAAGATAGTGGCAGGGCCAGATACGCAGTATTTT	CASSPKIVAGPDTQYF
TRBV28	14	-	TRBJ2-7	-	TGTGCCAGCAGACCGGGACCGCCTAACTACGAGCAGTACTTC	CASRPGPPNYEQYF
TRBV12-5	14	TRBD1	TRBJ1-6	-	TGTGCTAGTGGTTTCGGGACAGGGGGATCACCCCTCCACTTT	CASGFGTGGSPLHF
TRBV7-2	17	-	TRBJ1-6	few	TGTGCCAGCAGCTTGGGTCGGCAGGGCTCCTATAATTCACCCCTCCACTTT	CASSLGRQGSYNSPLHF
TRBV4-3	15	-	TRBJ2-3	many	TGCGCCAGCAGCCAAGGAACCACCTCCACAGATACGCAGTATTTT	CASSQGTTSTDTQYF
TRBV20-1	12	-	TRBJ1-2	-	TGCAGTGCTCTAACAGACTGGAATGGCCACACCTTC	CSALTDWNGHTF
TRBV25-1	14	-	TRBJ1-2	-	TGTGCCAGCAGGGGACGGTCGGAGAGTTATGGCTACACCTTC	CASRGRSESYGYTF
TRBV5-1	14	-	TRBJ1-4	few	TGCGCCAGCACCAATCCCCCCAATAATGAAAAACTGTTTTTT	CASTNPPNNEKLFF
TRBV14	15	-	TRBJ2-6	-	TGTGCCAGCAGCTTTGTGCTGGCTGGGGCCAACGTCCTGACTTTC	CASSFVLAGANVLTF
TRBV7-2	14	-	TRBJ1-3	few	TGTGCCAGCAGGAGGGTTCGCTCTGGAAACACCATATATTTT	CASRRVRSGNTIYF
TRBV27	13	-	TRBJ2-5	-	TGTGCCAGCAGCTGGGGCTCCCGGAATGAGCAGTACTTC	CASSWGSRNEQYF
TRBV9	15	-	TRBJ1-2	-	TGTGCCAGCAGCGCCGACAACAGCAGACACTATGGCTACACCTTC	CASSADNSRHYGYTF
TRBV12-3/TRBV12-4	16	-	TRBJ1-1	-	TGTGCCAGCAGTTTAGCGAGGATCCGGGGGAACACTGAAGCTTTCTTT	CASSLARIRGNTEAFF
TRBV5-1	14	-	TRBJ1-2	few	TGCGCCAGCAGCTACCTGGCGGGAAGAGGTGGCTACACCTTC	CASSYLAGRGGYTF
TRBV3-1	16	TRBD2	TRBJ2-7	-	TGTGCCAGCAGTCCCTCTAGCGGGGGCCCTTACAATGAGCAGTACTTC	CASSPSSGGPYNEQYF
TRBV11-2	16	-	TRBJ2-5	few	TGTGCCAGCAGCTTAGCCCCGGGACGGTACCAAGAGACCCAGTACTTC	CASSLAPGRYQETQYF
TRBV7-7	14	TRBD1	TRBJ2-5	-	TGTGCCAGCAGCCCAGTAGGACAGGGCGAGACCCAGTACTTC	CASSPVGQGETQYF
TRBV3-1	18	-	TRBJ2-1	-	TGTGCCAGCAGCCCCCTGGGGGGGGCCGCTCACTTCTACAATGAGCAGTTCTTC	CASSPLGGAAHFYNEQFF
TRBV20-1	13	-	TRBJ1-2	-	TGCAGTGCTAGTGAGGGGATTAACTATGGCTACACCTTC	CSASEGINYGYTF
TRBV12-3/TRBV12-4	14	-	TRBJ2-1	few	TGTGCCAGCAGTTCCGAGACTGCTTACAATGAGCAGTTCTTC	CASSSETAYNEQFF
TRBV2	14	-	TRBJ2-7	-	TGTGCCAGCGGTGAGTTGCAGAGTAGCTACGAGCAGTACTTC	CASGELQSSYEQYF
TRBV4-3	16	TRBD1	TRBJ2-2	few	TGCGCCAGCAGCCAAGCGACAGGGGGAGACACCGGGGAGCTGTTTTTT	CASSQATGGDTGELFF
TRBV20-1	13	-	TRBJ2-7	-	TGCAGTGCTAGATCCTGGGACGGGTACGAGCAGTACTTC	CSARSWDGYEQYF
TRBV27	17	TRBD2	TRBJ2-3	-	TGTGCCAGCAGTCACTCGACTAGCGGGGTTAGCACAGATACGCAGTATTTT	CASSHSTSGVSTDTQYF
TRBV4-3	14	-	TRBJ2-3	-	TGCGCCAGCAGCCAAGATCTCTTCACAGATACGCAGTATTTT	CASSQDLFTDTQYF
TRBV5-1	14	-	TRBJ1-2	-	TGCGCCAGCACCCGGGGCAGCGATAACTATGGCTACACCTTC	CASTRGSDNYGYTF
TRBV20-1	15	TRBD1	TRBJ1-2	-	TGCAGTGCTACCCGGACAGGCCAAGCTAACTATGGCTACACCTTC	CSATRTGQANYGYTF